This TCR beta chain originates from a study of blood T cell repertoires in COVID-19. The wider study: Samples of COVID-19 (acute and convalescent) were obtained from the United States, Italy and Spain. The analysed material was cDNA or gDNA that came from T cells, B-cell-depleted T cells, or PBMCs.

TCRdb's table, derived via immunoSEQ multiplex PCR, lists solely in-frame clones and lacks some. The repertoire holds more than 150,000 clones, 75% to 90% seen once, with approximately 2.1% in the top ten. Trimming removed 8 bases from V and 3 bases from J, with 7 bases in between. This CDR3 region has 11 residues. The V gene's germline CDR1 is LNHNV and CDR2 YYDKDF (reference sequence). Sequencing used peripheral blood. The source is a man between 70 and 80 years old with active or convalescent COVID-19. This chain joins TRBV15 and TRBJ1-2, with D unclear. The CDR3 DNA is TGTGCCACCTCGGTGGACTATGGCTACACCTTC. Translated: CATSVDYGYTF.